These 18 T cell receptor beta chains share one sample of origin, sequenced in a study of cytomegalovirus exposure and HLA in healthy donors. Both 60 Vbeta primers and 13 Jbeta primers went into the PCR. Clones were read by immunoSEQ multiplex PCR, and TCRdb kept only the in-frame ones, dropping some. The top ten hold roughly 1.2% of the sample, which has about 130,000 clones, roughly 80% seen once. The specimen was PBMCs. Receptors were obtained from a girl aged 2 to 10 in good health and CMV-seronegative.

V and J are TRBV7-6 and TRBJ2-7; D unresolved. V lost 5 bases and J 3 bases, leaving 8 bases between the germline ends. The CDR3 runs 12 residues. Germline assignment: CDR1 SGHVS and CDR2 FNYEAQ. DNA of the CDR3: TGTGCCAGCAGCCAGGCCAGCTACGAGCAGTACTTC. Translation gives CASSQASYEQYF.

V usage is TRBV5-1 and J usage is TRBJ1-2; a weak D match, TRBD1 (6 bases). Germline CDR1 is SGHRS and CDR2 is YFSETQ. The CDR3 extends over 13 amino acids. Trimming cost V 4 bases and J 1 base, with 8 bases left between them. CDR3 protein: CASSADSNYGYTF. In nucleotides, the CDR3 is TGCGCCAGCAGCGCGGACAGTAACTATGGCTACACCTTC.

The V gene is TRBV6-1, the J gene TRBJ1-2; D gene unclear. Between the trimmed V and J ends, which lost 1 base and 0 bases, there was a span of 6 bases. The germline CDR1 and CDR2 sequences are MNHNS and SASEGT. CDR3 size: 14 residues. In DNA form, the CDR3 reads TGTGCCAGCAGTGAAGGCCCAGCTAACTATGGCTACACCTTC. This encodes CASSEGPANYGYTF.

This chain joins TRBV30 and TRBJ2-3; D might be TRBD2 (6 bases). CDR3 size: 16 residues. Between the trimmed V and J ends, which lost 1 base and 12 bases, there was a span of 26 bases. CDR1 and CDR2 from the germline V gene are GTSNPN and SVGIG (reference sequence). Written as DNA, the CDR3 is TGTGCCTGGAGTGAAACCCCGGGACTCCAGGCTGGGTGTCAGTATTTT. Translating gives CAWSETPGLQAGCQYF. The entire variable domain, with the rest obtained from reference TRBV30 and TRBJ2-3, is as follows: SQTIHQWPATLVQPVGSPLSLECTVEGTSNPNLYWYRQAAGRGLQLLFYSVGIGQISSEVPQNLSASRPQDRQFILSSKKLLLSDSGFYLCAWSETPGLQAGCQYFGPGTRLTVL.

The CDR3 reads CASSAGGAPTFYNEQFF. CDR3 coding DNA: TGTGCCAGCAGTGCCGGAGGGGCCCCTACCTTCTACAATGAGCAGTTCTTC. This chain joins TRBV27 and TRBJ2-1, with a weak D call TRBD2 (6 bases). This CDR3 region has 17 residues. V lost 5 bases and J lost 3, with 20 bases in between. The V gene's germline CDR1 is MNHEY and CDR2 SMNVEV (reference sequence).

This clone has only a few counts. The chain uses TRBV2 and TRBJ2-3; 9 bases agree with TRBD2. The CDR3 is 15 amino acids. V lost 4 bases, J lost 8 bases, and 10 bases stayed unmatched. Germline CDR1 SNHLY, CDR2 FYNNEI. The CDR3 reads CASSGKGLAFATQYF. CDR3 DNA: TGTGCCAGCAGTGGAAAGGGACTAGCCTTTGCTACGCAGTATTTT.

This CDR3 is CASSFPRVRMGNTDTQYF. The CDR3, as DNA: TGCGCCAGCAGCTTTCCCAGGGTGAGGATGGGAAACACAGATACGCAGTATTTT. J is TRBJ2-3 and V is TRBV5-1, with a weak D call TRBD1 (5 bases). Trimming cost V 2 bases and J 2 bases, with 21 bases left between them. Germline lookup yields CDR1 SGHRS and CDR2 YFSETQ. This CDR3 has 18 residues. Filled out from reference TRBV5-1 and TRBJ2-3, the complete variable domain reads KAGVTQTPRYLIKTRGQQVTLSCSPISGHRSVSWYQQTPGQGLQFLFEYFSETQRNKGNFPGRFSGRQFSNSRSEMNVSTLELGDSALYLCASSFPRVRMGNTDTQYFGPGTRLTVL.

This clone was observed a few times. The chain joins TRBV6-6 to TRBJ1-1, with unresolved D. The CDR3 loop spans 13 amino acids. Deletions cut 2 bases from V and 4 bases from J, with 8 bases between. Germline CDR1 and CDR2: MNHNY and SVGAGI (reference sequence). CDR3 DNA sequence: TGTGCCAGCAGTTACGAGGTCGGCACTGAAGCTTTCTTT. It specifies CASSYEVGTEAFF.

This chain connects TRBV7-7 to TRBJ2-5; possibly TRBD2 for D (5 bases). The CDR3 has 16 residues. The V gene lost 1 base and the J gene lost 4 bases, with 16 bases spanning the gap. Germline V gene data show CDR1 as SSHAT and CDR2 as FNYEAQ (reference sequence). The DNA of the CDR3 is TGTGCCAGCAGCTTAGGCGGCCAGCCGGCGGGAGAGACCCAGTACTTC. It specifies CASSLGGQPAGETQYF.

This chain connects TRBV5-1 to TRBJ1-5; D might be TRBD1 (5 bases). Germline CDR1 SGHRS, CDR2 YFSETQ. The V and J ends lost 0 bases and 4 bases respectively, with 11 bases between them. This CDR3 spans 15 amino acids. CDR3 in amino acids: CASSLDAGENQPQHF. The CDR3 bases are TGCGCCAGCAGCTTGGACGCGGGGGAGAATCAGCCCCAGCATTTT.

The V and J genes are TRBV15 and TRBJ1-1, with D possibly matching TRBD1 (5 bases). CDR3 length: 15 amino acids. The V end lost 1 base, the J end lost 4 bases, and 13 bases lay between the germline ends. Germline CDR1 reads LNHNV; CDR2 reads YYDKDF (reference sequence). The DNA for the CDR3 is TGTGCCACCAGCAGAGTGTTGGGAGGGGTCACTGAAGCTTTCTTT. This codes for CATSRVLGGVTEAFF.

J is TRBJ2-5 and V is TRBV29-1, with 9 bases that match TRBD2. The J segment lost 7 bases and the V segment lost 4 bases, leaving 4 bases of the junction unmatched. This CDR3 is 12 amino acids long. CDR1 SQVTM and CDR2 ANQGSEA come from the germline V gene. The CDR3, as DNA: TGCAGCGTTGTTTGGCGGGAGGGGACCCAGTACTTC. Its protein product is CSVVWREGTQYF. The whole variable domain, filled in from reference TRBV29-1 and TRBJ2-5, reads SAVISQKPSRDICQRGTSLTIQCQVDSQVTMMFWYRQQPGQSLTLIATANQGSEATYESGFVIDKFPISRPNLTFSTLTVSNMSPEDSSIYLCSVVWREGTQYFGPGTRLLVL.

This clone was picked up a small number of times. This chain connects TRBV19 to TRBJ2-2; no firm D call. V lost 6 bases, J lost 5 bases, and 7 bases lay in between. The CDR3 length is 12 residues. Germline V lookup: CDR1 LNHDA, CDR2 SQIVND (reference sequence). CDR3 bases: TGTGCCAGTAGCTTCCTTACCGGGGAGCTGTTTTTT. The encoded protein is CASSFLTGELFF.

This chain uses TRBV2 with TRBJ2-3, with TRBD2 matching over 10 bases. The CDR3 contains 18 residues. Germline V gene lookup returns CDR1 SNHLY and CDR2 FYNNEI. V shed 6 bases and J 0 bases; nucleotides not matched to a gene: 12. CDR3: CASRLLAGSLSSTDTQYF. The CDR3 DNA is TGTGCCAGCAGACTACTAGCGGGGAGCCTCTCTAGCACAGATACGCAGTATTTT.

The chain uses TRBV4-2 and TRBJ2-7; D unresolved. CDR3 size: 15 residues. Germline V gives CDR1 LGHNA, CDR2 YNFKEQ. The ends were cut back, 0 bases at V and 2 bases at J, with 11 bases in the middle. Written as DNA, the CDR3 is TGTGCCAGCAGCCAAGATTTACAGCTTCCCTACGAGCAGTACTTC. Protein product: CASSQDLQLPYEQYF.

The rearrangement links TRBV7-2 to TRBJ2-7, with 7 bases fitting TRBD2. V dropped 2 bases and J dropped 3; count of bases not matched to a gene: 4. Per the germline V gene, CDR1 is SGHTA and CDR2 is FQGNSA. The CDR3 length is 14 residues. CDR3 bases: TGTGCCAGCAGCTTAATAGCGGGTAGCTACGAGCAGTACTTC. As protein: CASSLIAGSYEQYF.

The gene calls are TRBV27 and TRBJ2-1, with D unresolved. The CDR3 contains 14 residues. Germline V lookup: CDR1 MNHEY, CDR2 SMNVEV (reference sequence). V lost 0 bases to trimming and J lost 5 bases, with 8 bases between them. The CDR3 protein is CASSLSWRDNEQFF. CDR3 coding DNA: TGTGCCAGCAGTTTATCGTGGAGAGACAATGAGCAGTTCTTC.

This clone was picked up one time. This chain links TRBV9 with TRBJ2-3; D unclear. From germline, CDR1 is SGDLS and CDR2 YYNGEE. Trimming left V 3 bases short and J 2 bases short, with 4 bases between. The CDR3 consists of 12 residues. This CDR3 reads CASSDHTDTQYF. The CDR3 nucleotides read TGTGCCAGCAGCGATCACACAGATACGCAGTATTTT.